The 19 T cell receptor beta chains reported below all come from one sample, sequenced in a study of Ad26.COV2.S vaccination and SARS-CoV-2 variants. The data were produced by immunoSEQ multiplex PCR, yet TCRdb's version contains in-frame clones alone and is incomplete. The data show fewer than 500,000 clones, about nine tenths seen once. Regarding treatment: about 20 received Ad26.COV2.S at low or high dose, single or two shots; about 5 received placebo; per-sample allocation not given. The samples were gathered on day 63 after the first injection of vaccine or placebo. Sequenced material: peripheral blood, taken in a trial of Ad26.COV2.S vaccine versus placebo. The receptors were gathered from a person aged 18-60 years who received the Ad26.COV2.S COVID-19 vaccine or a placebo.

The rearrangement links TRBV19 to TRBJ1-4, with D hard to call. The CDR3 has 14 residues. The germline gives CDR1 LNHDA, CDR2 SQIVND (reference sequence). V was clipped by 3 bases and J by 2 bases, with 7 bases between them. The CDR3 protein is CASSIGGTNEKLFF. CDR3 coding DNA: TGTGCCAGTAGTATTGGTGGGACTAATGAAAAACTGTTTTTT.

This chain joins TRBV4-1 and TRBJ2-7; 8 bases align to TRBD1. The junction had 7 bases not matched to a gene; V was cut back by 3 bases and J by 3 bases. Germline CDR1 and CDR2: MGHRA and YSYEKL. The CDR3 contains 15 residues. Here the CDR3 reads CASSQSGTGNYEQYF. The CDR3 coding sequence is TGCGCCAGCAGCCAGTCCGGGACAGGCAACTACGAGCAGTACTTC.

This clone was counted a single time. The gene calls are TRBV7-9 and TRBJ2-3, with TRBD1 matching 10 bases. V dropped 5 bases and J dropped 4; count of bases not matched to a gene: 3. The CDR3 is made up of 14 amino acids. Germline assignment: CDR1 SEHNR and CDR2 FQNEAQ (reference sequence). CDR3 DNA sequence: TGTGCCAGCAGCAGACAGGGGGCTGCAGATACGCAGTATTTT. This encodes CASSRQGAADTQYF.

The CDR3 spells CASSIVYRGGNYGYTF. The CDR3 DNA sequence: TGTGCCAGTAGTATAGTGTATCGGGGGGGAAACTATGGCTACACCTTC. The chain combines TRBV19 with TRBJ1-2; a possible D gene is TRBD1 (5 bases). Per the germline V gene, CDR1 is LNHDA and CDR2 is SQIVND (reference sequence). The germline V and J ends were trimmed by 1 base and 2 bases, with 14 bases remaining between them. There are 16 residues in the CDR3.

Remarks on this clone: This sample also contains other DNA sequences that code for the same CDR3. The chain uses TRBV28 and TRBJ2-2, with D perhaps TRBD1 (5 bases). V shed 3 bases and J shed 0 bases, with 5 bases lying between them. From germline, CDR1 is MDHEN and CDR2 SYDVKM. CDR3 length equals 14 residues. The CDR3 spells CASSLGPNTGELFF. The CDR3 nucleotides are TGTGCCAGCAGTTTGGGGCCGAACACCGGGGAGCTGTTTTTT.

CDR3 sequence reads: CASSQDTSAWLDTGELFF. The CDR3 DNA is TGTGCCAGCAGCCAAGATACTTCAGCATGGTTGGACACCGGGGAGCTGTTTTTT. This chain joins TRBV3-1 (or the pseudogene TRBV3-2) and TRBJ2-2; no clear D. The germline V gene has CDR1 LGHDT and CDR2 YNNKEL (reference sequence). Trimming pared 0 bases from V and 3 bases from J, leaving 17 bases between. This CDR3 comprises 18 residues.

CDR3 nucleotides: TGCGCCAGCAGCCAAGAAGACGTAAACCACTATGGCTACACCTTC. Translation: CASSQEDVNHYGYTF. The V and J genes are TRBV4-1 and TRBJ1-2; the D is unclear. The CDR3 is 15 amino acids. Trimming took 0 bases from V and 3 from J, leaving 11 bases between them. CDR1 is MGHRA, CDR2 YSYEKL, per germline.

This clone was counted a single time. V is TRBV5-4 and J is TRBJ1-1; no clear D gene. The germline CDR1 and CDR2 sequences are SGHNT and YYREEE (reference sequence). The CDR3 runs 16 residues. V was pared by 0 bases and J by 4 bases, with 16 bases between. The CDR3 region has the DNA TGTGCCAGCAGCTTGGCCGGTTTTGGTGGAGGCACTGAAGCTTTCTTT. Its translation: CASSLAGFGGGTEAFF.

The gene calls are TRBV7-6 and TRBJ1-4; 11 nucleotides line up with TRBD1. Germline V gives CDR1 SGHVS, CDR2 FNYEAQ. Germline trimming cut 3 bases from V and 8 bases from J; bases unmatched to any gene: 2. This CDR3 is 14 amino acids long. The CDR3 loop is CASSLGQGGEKLFF. CDR3 DNA sequence: TGTGCCAGCAGCTTGGGACAGGGGGGAGAAAAACTGTTTTTT.

The V gene is TRBV11-3, the J gene TRBJ2-1; TRBD2 matches 10 bases. The CDR3 loop spans 16 amino acids. J gave up 9 bases and V 2 bases, and 10 bases lay outside the gene matches. From germline, CDR1 is SGHNT and CDR2 YENEEA. Here the CDR3 DNA reads TGTGCCAGCAGCTTAATCCCTAGCGGGAGTGCCAGTGAGCAGTTCTTC. Encoded protein: CASSLIPSGSASEQFF.

The V and J genes are TRBV28 and TRBJ1-2, with D possibly TRBD1 on 6 matching bases. V was clipped by 5 bases and J by 8 bases, with 15 bases between them. CDR3 length: 13 residues. From germline, CDR1 is MDHEN and CDR2 SYDVKM. CDR3 nucleotide sequence: TGTGCCAGCAGTGATACAGGGCCAAGGGGCTACACCTTC. Its translation: CASSDTGPRGYTF.

This sequence joins TRBV28 and TRBJ2-1; 7 nucleotides line up with TRBD2. The CDR3 contains 15 residues. The V gene's germline CDR1 is MDHEN and CDR2 SYDVKM. The ends lost 6 bases at V and 0 bases at J; junction bases unmatched: 5. Here the CDR3 DNA reads TGTGCCAGCAGCGTGGGGGGGAGCTCCTACAATGAGCAGTTCTTC. Its translation is CASSVGGSSYNEQFF.

The V call is TRBV30, the J call TRBJ1-1; D not resolved. Germline V lookup: CDR1 GTSNPN, CDR2 SVGIG (reference sequence). Trimming removed 5 bases from V and 4 bases from J, with 8 bases in between. This CDR3 comprises 11 residues. CDR3 nucleotide sequence: TGTGCCTGGGGACCCGGCACTGAAGCTTTCTTT. It is translated as CAWGPGTEAFF.

As for this clone: The junction departs from the called germline gene at one end, perhaps through a read error. The gene calls are TRBV6-2 or TRBV6-3 and TRBJ2-4; 11 bases match TRBD2. Germline assignment: CDR1 MNHEY and CDR2 SVGEGT. This CDR3 region has 18 residues. The CDR3, as DNA: TGTGCCAGCAGTTACCCCCCTGCTAGCGGGAGGACCAAAAACATTCAATACTTC. Its protein product is CASSYPPASGRTKNIQYF.

The chain joins TRBV6-2 or TRBV6-3 to TRBJ1-1, with unresolved D. The germline gives CDR1 MNHEY, CDR2 SVGEGT. V shed 2 bases and J shed 1 base, with 8 bases lying between them. This CDR3 region has 14 residues. CDR3 coding DNA: TGTGCCAGCAGTTACGTGACACCGAACACTGAAGCTTTCTTT. Its translation: CASSYVTPNTEAFF.

This sequence joins TRBV6-2 or TRBV6-3 and TRBJ2-2, with TRBD2 matching 8 bases. The CDR3 spans 18 residues. CDR1 MNHEY and CDR2 SVGEGT come from the germline V gene. Germline trimming cut 2 bases from V and 0 bases from J; bases unmatched to any gene: 8. The CDR3 loop reads CASSYRTSGGSNTGELFF. DNA for the CDR3: TGTGCCAGCAGTTACCGAACTAGCGGAGGGTCGAACACCGGGGAGCTGTTTTTT.

The genes are TRBV5-1 and TRBJ1-2; D is ambiguous. Germline V gene lookup returns CDR1 SGHRS and CDR2 YFSETQ. The ends were cut back, 2 bases at V and 5 bases at J, with 16 bases in the middle. This CDR3 has 15 amino acids. The CDR3 spells CASSLEQHSGYGYTF. CDR3 DNA: TGCGCCAGCAGCTTAGAACAGCACAGTGGATATGGCTACACCTTC.

This chain joins TRBV7-2 and TRBJ2-7; no definite D call. The V end was cut by 5 bases, the J end by 0 bases, with 17 bases between. The CDR3 contains 16 residues. Germline V lookup: CDR1 SGHTA, CDR2 FQGNSA. As DNA, the CDR3 is TGTGCCAGCAGCCGTCATACTATGGTGAGCTCCTACGAGCAGTACTTC. It is translated as CASSRHTMVSSYEQYF. The full variable domain, with the rest looked up from reference TRBV7-2 and TRBJ2-7, is GAGVSQSPSNKVTEKGKDVELRCDPISGHTALYWYRQSLGQGLEFLIYFQGNSAPDKSGLPSDRFSAERTGGSVSTLTIQRTQQEDSAVYLCASSRHTMVSSYEQYFGPGTRLTVT.

The chain is built from TRBV27 and TRBJ1-3, with TRBD1 matching over 7 bases. The CDR3 totals 18 residues. Germline CDR1 MNHEY, CDR2 SMNVEV (reference sequence). V lost 3 bases, J lost 3 bases, and 14 bases stayed unmatched. This chain's CDR3 is CASSLTLPQGLFGNTIYF. In nucleotides, the CDR3 is TGTGCCAGCAGTTTGACCCTCCCACAGGGGCTTTTTGGAAACACCATATATTTT.